This TCR beta chain was recorded in a study of CD8 T cells in ankylosing spondylitis. Study-level points and caveats: Characteristic, it appeared, of ankylosing spondylitis blood was a TCR beta motif of about eight highly homologous variants. CD8+ cells made up the disease-linked clones, which were relatively rare in peripheral blood. Past research had described some motif variants in reactive arthritis synovial fluid and blood.

The CDR3 totals 15 residues. V dropped 3 bases and J dropped 3; count of bases not matched to a gene: 11. Germline V gives CDR1 DFQATT, CDR2 SNEGSKA (reference sequence). Regarding this clonotype: Its antigen remains unidentified.

TCRdb re-analysed the 5' RACE reads in MiXCR, keeping a single row per CDR3 protein. The sample has roughly 220,000 distinct CDR3 sequences; 15% to 20% are singletons. The sequencing input was blood, either unsorted or a sorted T cell fraction (not recorded which). The sequence came from a male donor with ankylosing spondylitis. The J gene is TRBJ2-7, the V gene TRBV20-1, with 7 bases matching TRBD2. The CDR3 loop reads CSARGTGTTIYEQYF. For the CDR3, the DNA is TGCAGTGCTAGGGGAACCGGGACTACGATCTACGAGCAGTACTTC.